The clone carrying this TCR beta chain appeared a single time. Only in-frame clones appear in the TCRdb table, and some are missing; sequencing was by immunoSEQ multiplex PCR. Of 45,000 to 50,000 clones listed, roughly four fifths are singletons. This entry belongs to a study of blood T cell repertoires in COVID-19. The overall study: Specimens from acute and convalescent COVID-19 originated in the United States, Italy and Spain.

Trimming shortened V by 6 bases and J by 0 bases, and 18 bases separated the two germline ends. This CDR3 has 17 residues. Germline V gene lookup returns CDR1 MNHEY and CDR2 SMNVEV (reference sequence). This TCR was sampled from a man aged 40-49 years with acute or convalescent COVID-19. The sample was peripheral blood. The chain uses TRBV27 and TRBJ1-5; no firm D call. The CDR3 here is CASRSGSSVISNQPQHF. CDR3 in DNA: TGTGCCAGCAGGTCCGGGTCCTCGGTAATTAGCAATCAGCCCCAGCATTTT.